A single sample gave rise to the 13 T cell receptor beta chains below, sequenced in a study of T cell responses to AZD1222 COVID-19 vaccine. Produced via immunoSEQ multiplex PCR; TCRdb's table is partial and in-frame only. The table shows approximately 170,000 clones, with 85% to 95% occurring only once. This sample comprised peripheral blood, obtained on day 0 of AZD1222 vaccination. The receptors were gathered from an adult in good health.

The chain is built from TRBV27 and TRBJ1-5; no firm D call. Germline lookup yields CDR1 MNHEY and CDR2 SMNVEV (reference sequence). V was pared by 3 bases and J by 3 bases, with 12 bases between. This CDR3 contains 15 residues. CDR3 DNA sequence: TGTGCCAGCAGTTTTAGTGGAGGGTACAATCAGCCCCAGCATTTT. Amino acid sequence: CASSFSGGYNQPQHF.

The rearrangement joins TRBV3-1 (or the pseudogene TRBV3-2) to TRBJ1-2; 7 bases are a match to TRBD1. The germline CDR1 and CDR2 sequences are LGHDT and YNNKEL (reference sequence). J gave up 8 bases and V 0 bases, and 12 bases lay outside the gene matches. The CDR3 runs to 16 residues. Written as DNA, the CDR3 is TGTGCCAGCAGCCAAGAATTTTTGCAGGGGGTTCGAGGCTACACCTTC. This gives the protein CASSQEFLQGVRGYTF.

This chain joins TRBV4-2 and TRBJ2-7; tentatively, D is TRBD1 (6 bases). Germline values: CDR1 LGHNA, CDR2 YNFKEQ. Trimming removed 1 base from V and 5 bases from J, with 12 bases in between. The CDR3 runs to 14 residues. The CDR3 loop is CASSQAGANHEQYF. The CDR3 DNA follows: TGTGCCAGCAGCCAAGCAGGGGCGAACCACGAGCAGTACTTC.

This clone was seen a single time. The chain joins TRBV6-5 to TRBJ1-5; TRBD1 agrees at 9 bases. The germline V gene encodes CDR1 MNHEY and CDR2 SVGAGI. This CDR3 comprises 14 residues. J gave up 7 bases and V 2 bases, and 3 bases lay outside the gene matches. CDR3 coding DNA: TGTGCCAGCAGTTACACAGGGGGCGGACAGCCCCAGCATTTT. As protein: CASSYTGGGQPQHF.

The genes are TRBV19 and TRBJ1-3, with 7 bases fitting TRBD1. Germline V gene data show CDR1 as LNHDA and CDR2 as SQIVND (reference sequence). The CDR3 contains 14 residues. Trimming cost V 5 bases and J 4 bases; bases outside gene matches: 5. CDR3 DNA: TGTGCCAGTAGTCCTTGGGACAGAGGAAACACCATATATTTT. As protein: CASSPWDRGNTIYF.

This chain links TRBV13 with TRBJ1-6; D unresolved. The CDR3 is made up of 13 amino acids. In germline, CDR1 is PRHDT, CDR2 FYEKMQ (reference sequence). Trimming pared 0 bases from V and 9 bases from J, leaving 6 bases between. The CDR3 loop reads CASSLGIVSPLHF. The DNA of the CDR3 is TGTGCCAGCAGCTTAGGGATAGTTTCACCCCTCCACTTT.

The rearrangement links TRBV30 to TRBJ2-2; D not resolved. From germline, CDR1 is GTSNPN and CDR2 SVGIG (reference sequence). V was clipped by 6 bases and J by 2 bases, with 31 bases between them. The CDR3 spans 20 residues. The CDR3 sequence: CACPTRDRLDDRSNTGELFF. In DNA, the CDR3 is TGTGCCTGTCCTACCCGAGATAGGCTAGATGATCGGTCCAACACCGGGGAGCTGTTTTTT.

CDR3 bases: TGTGCCAGCAGCCAACCGGGACTAGCGGGAGCCGAGCAGTACTTC. Translation: CASSQPGLAGAEQYF. The rearrangement links TRBV7-9 to TRBJ2-7; the match to TRBD2 covers 14 bases. The CDR3 is 15 amino acids. Germline V gene data show CDR1 as SEHNR and CDR2 as FQNEAQ (reference sequence). V lost 5 bases to trimming and J lost 6 bases; unmatched junction nucleotides: 6.

The CDR3 protein is CASSLPETGNTIYF. Here the CDR3 DNA reads TGTGCCAGCAGTTTACCTGAAACTGGAAACACCATATATTTT. This chain links TRBV28 with TRBJ1-3; no clear D gene. Germline V gene data show CDR1 as MDHEN and CDR2 as SYDVKM. The CDR3 is 14 residues long. The germline V and J ends were trimmed by 2 bases and 2 bases, with 7 bases remaining between them.

The chain is built from TRBV19 and TRBJ1-1; D is undetermined. Per germline, CDR1 LNHDA and CDR2 SQIVND (reference sequence). The CDR3 runs to 15 residues. V lost 6 bases to trimming and J lost 0 bases, with 14 bases between them. CDR3: CASSPMVTMNTEAFF. The CDR3 DNA sequence: TGTGCCAGTAGCCCAATGGTAACCATGAACACTGAAGCTTTCTTT. The whole variable domain, remainder taken from reference TRBV19 and TRBJ1-1, is DGGITQSPKYLFRKEGQNVTLSCEQNLNHDAMYWYRQDPGQGLRLIYYSQIVNDFQKGDIAEGYSVSREKKESFPLTVTSAQKNPTAFYLCASSPMVTMNTEAFFGQGTRLTVV.

The chain links TRBV6-2 or TRBV6-3 to TRBJ2-5; D perhaps matches TRBD1 (5 bases). The CDR3 is 16 residues long. Trimming took 6 bases from V and 7 from J, leaving 24 bases between them. Germline values: CDR1 MNHEY, CDR2 SVGEGT. The CDR3 here is CASSRVAAAYQGTQYF. CDR3 nucleotides: TGTGCCAGCAGCAGAGTTGCGGCAGCGTACCAGGGGACCCAGTACTTC.

V is TRBV11-2 and J is TRBJ1-5, with D unclear. From germline, CDR1 is SGHAT and CDR2 FQNNGV. V was cut by 0 bases and J by 9 bases, with 9 bases left in between. The CDR3 loop spans 13 amino acids. The CDR3 region is CASSLDTARPQHF. CDR3 sequence (DNA): TGTGCCAGCAGCTTAGATACAGCTCGGCCCCAGCATTTT.

The chain has TRBV3-1 (or the pseudogene TRBV3-2) and TRBJ2-7, with TRBD2 matching 13 bases. CDR3 length: 18 amino acids. The J segment lost 7 bases and the V segment lost 2 bases, leaving 14 bases of the junction unmatched. Germline-derived CDR1 and CDR2 are LGHDT and YNNKEL (reference sequence). Written as DNA, the CDR3 is TGTGCCAGCAGCCAAATATATGGTCGAACTAGCGGGAGGGGAGAGCAGTACTTC. Residues: CASSQIYGRTSGRGEQYF.